Below, 19 T cell receptor beta chains from the same sample are listed, as sequenced in a study of control samples from healthy donors and cancer patients. Measured with immunoSEQ multiplex PCR; TCRdb has only the in-frame clones, and not every one. The sample has 120,000 or so clones; approximately 95% are singletons. The material sequenced was blood. These receptors were obtained from a man aged 30 to 45 in good health.

The rearrangement uses TRBV9 and TRBJ2-7; D gene unclear. There are 15 residues in the CDR3. V shed 0 bases and J shed 0 bases, with 10 bases lying between them. Germline V gene sequence: CDR1 SGDLS, CDR2 YYNGEE. The chain's CDR3 is CASSVGAVSSYEQYF. The CDR3 bases are TGTGCCAGCAGCGTAGGGGCTGTGAGCTCCTACGAGCAGTACTTC.

The chain recombines TRBV30 with TRBJ1-6, with TRBD1 as a possible D gene (6 bases). V lost 2 bases and J 9 bases, leaving 20 bases between the germline ends. The CDR3 length is 16 residues. Germline values: CDR1 GTSNPN, CDR2 SVGIG (reference sequence). CDR3 DNA sequence: TGTGCCTGGAGTCCTTTAGGGGGGTTCATTAGTTCACCCCTCCACTTT. Translated, it gives CAWSPLGGFISSPLHF.

The V gene is TRBV28, the J gene TRBJ2-5, with TRBD2 matching over 7 bases. The CDR3 spans 14 residues. Germline lookup yields CDR1 MDHEN and CDR2 SYDVKM. J lost 5 bases, V lost 6 bases, and 9 bases had no gene match. The CDR3 is CASSNGGKEETQYF. CDR3 bases: TGTGCCAGCAGCAACGGGGGGAAGGAGGAGACCCAGTACTTC.

CDR3 loop: CASSQEPRREPGAAKLFF. In DNA, the CDR3 is TGTGCCAGCAGCCAAGAGCCCCGGAGGGAACCCGGGGCGGCAAAACTGTTTTTT. The V and J genes are TRBV3-1 (or the pseudogene TRBV3-2) and TRBJ1-4, with D possibly TRBD1 on 5 matching bases. The CDR3 contains 18 residues. V shed 0 bases and J shed 10 bases, with 24 bases lying between them. CDR1 LGHDT and CDR2 YNNKEL come from the germline V gene (reference sequence).

The chain uses TRBV15 and TRBJ2-7, with D tentatively TRBD1 (5 bases). Germline V lookup: CDR1 LNHNV, CDR2 YYDKDF (reference sequence). With 1 base removed from V and 3 bases from J, the gap between germline ends came to 13 bases. CDR3 length: 15 residues. The CDR3 is CATSRAREGVYEQYF. DNA for the CDR3: TGTGCCACCAGCAGAGCCAGGGAAGGGGTCTACGAGCAGTACTTC.

The chain combines TRBV9 with TRBJ2-3; D is ambiguous. Germline assignment: CDR1 SGDLS and CDR2 YYNGEE. The germline V and J ends were trimmed by 3 bases and 0 bases, with 11 bases remaining between them. The CDR3 covers 15 residues. CDR3 residues: CASSAQFRSTDTQYF. The CDR3 DNA reads as TGTGCCAGCAGCGCCCAGTTTCGCAGCACAGATACGCAGTATTTT.

This clone was found once. V usage is TRBV20-1 and J usage is TRBJ2-1; no definite D call. V was trimmed by 3 bases and J by 3 bases, leaving 9 bases between them. The germline CDR1 and CDR2 sequences are DFQATT and SNEGSKA (reference sequence). The CDR3 runs 13 residues. The CDR3 loop is CSASNSGYNEQFF. The CDR3 DNA reads TGCAGTGCTAGTAATTCGGGCTACAATGAGCAGTTCTTC.

In the case of this clone: At the DNA level, this CDR3 is encoded by other sequences in the same sample as well. The V gene is TRBV30, the J gene TRBJ2-1; 8 positions match TRBD1. The germline gives CDR1 GTSNPN, CDR2 SVGIG (reference sequence). This CDR3 has 15 amino acids. With V trimmed by 0 bases and J by 2 bases, 3 bases remained unmatched. CDR3 sequence (DNA): TGTGCCTGGAGTGTGGGCAGGGGGCCCTACAATGAGCAGTTCTTC. Amino acids: CAWSVGRGPYNEQFF. The full variable domain, its missing parts supplied by reference TRBV30 and TRBJ2-1, is SQTIHQWPATLVQPVGSPLSLECTVEGTSNPNLYWYRQAAGRGLQLLFYSVGIGQISSEVPQNLSASRPQDRQFILSSKKLLLSDSGFYLCAWSVGRGPYNEQFFGPGTRLTVL.

This sequence joins TRBV19 and TRBJ1-5, with 7 bases matching TRBD1. The CDR3 has 16 residues. Germline V CDR1 and CDR2: LNHDA, SQIVND (reference sequence). J was trimmed by 3 bases and V by 7 bases; bases with no gene match: 12. The CDR3 region is CASTSSAGGTNQPQHF. Here the CDR3 DNA reads TGTGCCAGTACCTCATCGGCAGGGGGGACCAATCAGCCCCAGCATTTT.

This clone was seen once. This rearrangement joins TRBV7-9 to TRBJ2-3, with unresolved D. Trimming removed 5 bases at V and 1 base at J, with 10 bases between. Per the germline V gene, CDR1 is SEHNR and CDR2 is FQNEAQ (reference sequence). There are 14 residues in the CDR3. CDR3 protein: CASSDHLGTDTQYF. The CDR3 nucleotides are TGTGCCAGCAGCGACCATCTGGGCACAGATACGCAGTATTTT. Together with reference TRBV7-9 and TRBJ2-3, the CDR3 gives the full variable domain: DTGVSQNPRHKITKRGQNVTFRCDPISEHNRLYWYRQTLGQGPEFLTYFQNEAQLEKSRLLSDRFSAERPKGSFSTLEIQRTEQGDSAMYLCASSDHLGTDTQYFGPGTRLTVL.

The chain employs TRBV6-4 and TRBJ1-1; D is ambiguous. The CDR3 length is 14 residues. CDR1 and CDR2 from the germline V gene are MRHNA and SNTAGT. V lost 0 bases and J 6 bases, leaving 11 bases between the germline ends. CDR3 coding DNA: TGTGCCAGCAGTGACTCACCGAGCAGCGCTGAAGCTTTCTTT. It is translated as CASSDSPSSAEAFF.

J is TRBJ1-2 and V is TRBV7-8, with 8 bases matching TRBD1. The germline CDR1 and CDR2 sequences are SGHVS and FQNEAQ. V lost 2 bases to trimming and J lost 8 bases; unmatched junction nucleotides: 7. The CDR3 has 14 residues. In DNA, the CDR3 is TGTGCCAGCAGCTTAAGGTCAGGGGGCGGCGGCTACACCTTC. This translates into CASSLRSGGGGYTF. Drawing the rest from reference TRBV7-8 and TRBJ1-2, the complete variable domain is GAGVSQSPRYKVAKRGQDVALRCDPISGHVSLFWYQQALGQGPEFLTYFQNEAQLDKSGLPSDRFFAERPEGSVSTLKIQRTQQEDSAVYLCASSLRSGGGGYTFGSGTRLTVV.

The gene calls are TRBV7-9 and TRBJ1-4; 11 positions match TRBD1. After removal of 4 bases from V and 4 bases from J, the junction contained 2 bases not matched to a gene. This CDR3 comprises 15 residues. CDR1 and CDR2 (germline): SEHNR, FQNEAQ (reference sequence). The chain's CDR3 is CASSSGQGVNEKLFF. The CDR3, as DNA: TGTGCCAGCAGCTCGGGACAGGGGGTTAATGAAAAACTGTTTTTT.

The chain joins TRBV12-5 to TRBJ2-1; possibly TRBD1 for D (6 bases). This CDR3 comprises 19 residues. Germline V gene sequence: CDR1 LGHNT, CDR2 FRNRAP. V lost 5 bases to trimming and J lost 4 bases, with 27 bases between them. The CDR3 nucleotides are TGTGCTAGTGGTCCCGACAGGCGGGTCAGCAAAGGACGGTACAATGAGCAGTTCTTC. Amino acids: CASGPDRRVSKGRYNEQFF.

The chain recombines TRBV19 with TRBJ1-3; TRBD1 agrees at 7 bases. Unmatched junction bases numbered 16, after V lost 5 bases and J lost 0 bases. The CDR3 extends over 19 amino acids. Germline V gene sequence: CDR1 LNHDA, CDR2 SQIVND (reference sequence). CDR3 region: CASSGRDRRQSFSGNTIYF. CDR3 sequence (DNA): TGTGCCAGTAGTGGCCGGGACAGAAGACAATCCTTCTCTGGAAACACCATATATTTT.

The chain is built from TRBV4-3 and TRBJ2-3; 10 nucleotides agree with TRBD2. Germline trimming cut 11 bases from V and 1 base from J; bases unmatched to any gene: 24. CDR3 length: 20 residues. Germline values: CDR1 LGHNA, CDR2 YSLEER. The DNA for the CDR3 is TGCGCCCCCAGGGCTGGCGTCAACATTGTGGGGACTAGCGGCACAGATACGCAGTATTTT. This codes for CAPRAGVNIVGTSGTDTQYF.

J is TRBJ1-5 and V is TRBV18, with TRBD1 matching 7 bases. V shed 4 bases and J 4 bases; nucleotides not matched to a gene: 4. Germline V lookup: CDR1 KGHSH, CDR2 LQKENI. The CDR3 extends over 14 amino acids. The CDR3 DNA follows: TGTGCCAGCTCACTAGGGGACAGTAATCAGCCCCAGCATTTT. Residues: CASSLGDSNQPQHF.

J is TRBJ1-3 and V is TRBV4-1, with TRBD1 matching over 8 bases. V dropped 4 bases and J dropped 2; count of bases not matched to a gene: 4. From germline, CDR1 is MGHRA and CDR2 YSYEKL. The CDR3 consists of 15 residues. Written as DNA, the CDR3 is TGCGCCAGCAGCCCTGAGGACAGGGCTGGAAACACCATATATTTT. Protein product: CASSPEDRAGNTIYF.

The V gene is TRBV5-1, the J gene TRBJ2-7; tentative D call: TRBD2 (5 bases). In germline, CDR1 is SGHRS, CDR2 YFSETQ. V lost 1 base and J 3 bases, leaving 17 bases between the germline ends. The CDR3 has 16 amino acids. The DNA of the CDR3 is TGCGCCAGCAGCTTGCGCCCCCTAGCATCCATCTACGAGCAGTACTTC. As protein: CASSLRPLASIYEQYF.